This entry features one T cell receptor (beta chain) sequence. Its antigen remains unidentified. The data belong to a study of cytomegalovirus exposure and HLA in healthy donors. Whole-study results and caveats: Several of the most significant clusters appeared, in a later analysis, to be linked to common viral pathogens. Only CMV serostatus was available as immune exposure information. TCR beta chains associated with HLA were, in a later analysis, more clonally expanded than equally common others. In vitro assays verified that a few CMV-associated chains recognized CMV antigens specifically.

The primer mix had 60 Vbeta and 13 Jbeta primers. Clones were read by immunoSEQ multiplex PCR, and TCRdb kept only the in-frame ones, dropping some. The sample has fewer than 200,000 clones; roughly four fifths are singletons. This CDR3 spans 14 amino acids. The germline V gene encodes CDR1 LNHDA and CDR2 SQIVND (reference sequence). V was clipped by 5 bases and J by 5 bases, with 15 bases between them. This clonotype originated in a middle-aged man in good health and CMV-seropositive. The sample consisted of PBMCs. V and J are TRBV19 and TRBJ2-5; maybe TRBD1 (8 bases). The chain's CDR3 is CASSLQGGVETQYF. As DNA, the CDR3 is TGTGCCAGTAGTCTACAGGGGGGGGTGGAGACCCAGTACTTC.